This T cell receptor (beta chain) was sequenced during a study of tumor and adjacent non-tumor tissue in lung cancer. Findings and limits, study-wide: Significantly higher TCR diversity was found in tumor than normal lung.

The library came from three nested PCR rounds adapted from ARM-PCR protocols. MiXCR, applied by TCRdb to the multiplex PCR reads, yields one record per CDR3 protein. Found here are about 90,000 distinct CDR3 sequences, 76% of them singletons; the top ten hold around a fifth. The table lists this clonotype with many counts. Its matching antigen is unknown. No cell sorting was done before RNA was extracted from the tissue. The normal lung tissue was taken more than 3 cm from the tumor edge. Donors were chemotherapy-naive, newly diagnosed lung cancer surgical patients in China, August–late 2014. The source of this sequence is a woman between 50 and 59 years old with non-small cell lung cancer. Sequenced input: distant non-tumor lung tissue.

This CDR3 reads CASSPDRDYGYTF. CDR3 sequence (DNA): TGTGCCAGCAGTCCGGACAGGGACTATGGCTACACCTTC. The chain is built from TRBV12-3 or TRBV12-4 and TRBJ1-2; 8 nucleotides match TRBD1. V trimming: 5 bases; J trimming: 3 bases; junction bases outside the gene matches: 2. CDR3 length: 13 residues.